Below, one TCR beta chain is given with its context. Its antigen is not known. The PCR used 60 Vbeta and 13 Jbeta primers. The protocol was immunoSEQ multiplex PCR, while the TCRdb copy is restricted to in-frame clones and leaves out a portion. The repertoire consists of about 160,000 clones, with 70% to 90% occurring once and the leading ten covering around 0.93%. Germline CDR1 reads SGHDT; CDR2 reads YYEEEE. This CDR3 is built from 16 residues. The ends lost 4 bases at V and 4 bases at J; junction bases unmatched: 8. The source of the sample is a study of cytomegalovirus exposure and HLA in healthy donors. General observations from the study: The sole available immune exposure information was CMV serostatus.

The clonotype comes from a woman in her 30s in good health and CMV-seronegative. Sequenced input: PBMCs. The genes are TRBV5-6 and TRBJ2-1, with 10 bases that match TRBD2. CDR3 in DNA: TGTGCCAGCAGCCCCGGCGTAGCGGGGGGATACAATGAGCAGTTCTTC. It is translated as CASSPGVAGGYNEQFF.